The TCR beta chain under discussion was sequenced for a study of T-cell reconstitution after alpha-beta-depleted transplantation in children. The ends lost 2 bases at V and 6 bases at J; junction bases unmatched: 11. The CDR3 consists of 16 residues. On this clonotype itself: Its antigen remains unidentified.

Study-level results: Recipient T cells and thymic progenitors that survived were the source of the high TCRbeta diversity seen at day 60 in some patients. In patients about two months after transplant, alpha-beta T cells reportedly arose from several hundred expanded graft clones. Newly made T cells mostly supplied T-cell counts and diversity one year after transplant.

It was with unique molecular identifiers that the TCRbeta library was prepared. TCRdb processed the PCR reads anew with MiXCR; each CDR3 protein has one entry. The sample includes about 900,000 distinct CDR3 sequences, about 29% of them seen just once. Sequencing used PBMCs, mostly from graft donor cells, obtained 360 days after TCRalphabeta/CD19-depleted stem cell transplant. The rearrangement uses TRBV12-3 or TRBV12-4 and TRBJ2-7; 9 bases are a match to TRBD1. The clonotype was recovered from a boy under two years old who had a stem cell transplant for SCID, so the T cells may come from the graft donor. The CDR3 sequence is CASSLKHYGTGLEQYF. As DNA, the CDR3 is TGTGCCAGCAGTTTAAAGCATTATGGGACAGGGCTCGAGCAGTACTTC.